The 16 T cell receptor beta chains below all came from one sample that was sequenced in a study of cytomegalovirus exposure and HLA in healthy donors. PCR employed 60 Vbeta and 13 Jbeta primers. Generated by immunoSEQ multiplex PCR, the TCRdb table keeps only in-frame clones and is missing some. Of approximately 190,000 clones in the sample, around four fifths were seen once. The material sequenced was PBMCs. The source is a woman between 45 and 60 years old in good health and CMV-seropositive.

This chain joins TRBV6-1 and TRBJ1-1; D remains ambiguous. Germline CDR1 is MNHNS and CDR2 is SASEGT. Trimming removed 8 bases from V and 2 bases from J, with 15 bases in between. The CDR3 extends over 14 amino acids. This CDR3 reads CASSPENRNTEAFF. CDR3 DNA sequence: TGTGCCAGCTCCCCTGAGAACCGAAACACTGAAGCTTTCTTT.

The rearrangement joins TRBV11-2 to TRBJ2-7; D perhaps matches TRBD2 (6 bases). CDR3 length equals 13 residues. Germline CDR1 reads SGHAT; CDR2 reads FQNNGV. V lost 5 bases and J 5 bases, leaving 13 bases between the germline ends. The CDR3 coding sequence is TGTGCCAGCAGCCTCGGACTACGGGACGAGCAGTACTTC. It yields the protein CASSLGLRDEQYF.

This clone was seen only a few times. J is TRBJ1-3 and V is TRBV6-1, with D tentatively TRBD1 (6 bases). Germline-derived CDR1 and CDR2 are MNHNS and SASEGT. The germline V and J ends were trimmed by 1 base and 3 bases, with 7 bases remaining between them. This CDR3 is 14 amino acids long. The CDR3 DNA reads as TGTGCCAGCAGTGAAGGGACAGTTGGAAACACCATATATTTT. It translates to CASSEGTVGNTIYF.

The chain carries TRBV15 and TRBJ2-5; D is uncertain. The V end was cut by 3 bases, the J end by 3 bases, with 17 bases between. Looked up from germline, CDR1 is LNHNV and CDR2 is YYDKDF (reference sequence). This CDR3 has 16 amino acids. Here the CDR3 reads CATSSTLVGPEETQYF. CDR3 in DNA: TGTGCCACCAGCAGTACTCTCGTTGGGCCCGAAGAGACCCAGTACTTC.

The chain recombines TRBV5-1 with TRBJ2-3, with D possibly TRBD1 on 7 matching bases. The CDR3 spans 15 residues. Per germline, CDR1 SGHRS and CDR2 YFSETQ. Trimming removed 3 bases from V and 0 bases from J, with 11 bases in between. The CDR3 reads CASSWTGGSTDTQYF. CDR3 nucleotides: TGCGCCAGCAGCTGGACAGGAGGGAGCACAGATACGCAGTATTTT.

The chain uses TRBV19 and TRBJ2-3, with TRBD2 identical over 9 bases. CDR1 and CDR2 (germline): LNHDA, SQIVND (reference sequence). The CDR3 runs to 15 residues. Trimming at V came to 2 bases and at J to 5 bases, leaving 5 bases not matched to a gene. For the CDR3, the DNA is TGTGCCAGTAGTATAAGGGGACTAGCCAGAGATACGCAGTATTTT. The encoded protein is CASSIRGLARDTQYF.

V is TRBV7-2 and J is TRBJ2-2; tentative D call: TRBD1 (5 bases). The germline V and J ends were trimmed by 2 bases and 4 bases, with 8 bases remaining between them. CDR1 and CDR2 (germline): SGHTA, FQGNSA. The CDR3 is made up of 14 amino acids. CDR3 sequence: CASSLRGTTGELFF. CDR3 DNA sequence: TGTGCCAGCAGCTTAAGGGGTACCACCGGGGAGCTGTTTTTT.

The CDR3 DNA is TGTGCCAGCAGTCCCTTAGCGGGGAGCTACAATGAGCAGTTCTTC. This codes for CASSPLAGSYNEQFF. This chain connects TRBV28 to TRBJ2-1; TRBD2 matches at 8 bases. The germline V gene encodes CDR1 MDHEN and CDR2 SYDVKM. The CDR3 consists of 15 residues. V lost 5 bases to trimming and J lost 3 bases; unmatched junction nucleotides: 6.

The genes are TRBV13 and TRBJ1-2; D not certain. The CDR3 spans 15 residues. Trimming pared 2 bases from V and 3 bases from J, leaving 13 bases between. In germline, CDR1 is PRHDT, CDR2 FYEKMQ (reference sequence). The CDR3 here is CASSLRSRGYYGYTF. In DNA, the CDR3 is TGTGCCAGCAGCTTAAGGTCACGCGGGTACTATGGCTACACCTTC.

The V call is TRBV2, the J call TRBJ2-7; D possibly corresponds to TRBD2 (6 bases). Trimming removed 4 bases at V and 3 bases at J, with 7 bases between. Germline values: CDR1 SNHLY, CDR2 FYNNEI. The CDR3 length is 12 residues. The CDR3: CASSGRVYEQYF. The CDR3 DNA follows: TGTGCCAGCAGTGGGAGGGTCTACGAGCAGTACTTC.

The chain is built from TRBV5-1 and TRBJ2-1; possibly TRBD2 for D (7 bases). Trimming took off 0 bases at V and 3 bases at J, with 10 bases between the two ends. The CDR3 has 15 residues. Looked up from germline, CDR1 is SGHRS and CDR2 is YFSETQ. DNA of the CDR3: TGCGCCAGCAGCTTGGAGGGGGGGTTCTACAATGAGCAGTTCTTC. This codes for CASSLEGGFYNEQFF.

The rearrangement links TRBV29-1 to TRBJ1-1; maybe TRBD1 (5 bases). V was cut by 5 bases and J by 0 bases, with 16 bases left in between. Germline V CDR1 and CDR2: SQVTM, ANQGSEA. This CDR3 spans 15 amino acids. The CDR3 DNA follows: TGCAGCGTTCCGCGGGGGGGTGGGATGAACACTGAAGCTTTCTTT. Translating gives CSVPRGGGMNTEAFF.

The genes are TRBV5-6 and TRBJ1-6; possible D gene TRBD1, 5 bases. This CDR3 region has 15 residues. V lost 0 bases, J lost 3 bases, and 7 bases lay in between. Germline-derived CDR1 and CDR2 are SGHDT and YYEEEE. CDR3 DNA sequence: TGTGCCAGCAGCTTGGAGGGGCGCTATAATTCACCCCTCCACTTT. Its protein product is CASSLEGRYNSPLHF.

This clone was found once. V is TRBV6-6 and J is TRBJ1-2; possibly TRBD1 for D (5 bases). Trimming removed 5 bases at V and 7 bases at J, with 11 bases between. The germline V gene encodes CDR1 MNHNY and CDR2 SVGAGI (reference sequence). The CDR3 loop spans 12 amino acids. DNA for the CDR3: TGTGCCAGCAGTCAACCCGGGGGTGGCTACACCTTC. Translating it yields CASSQPGGGYTF.

The chain carries TRBV2 and TRBJ2-1, with 9 bases that match TRBD1. V was pared by 9 bases and J by 4 bases, with 7 bases of the junction left unmatched. The germline V gene encodes CDR1 SNHLY and CDR2 FYNNEI. The CDR3 is 14 residues long. This CDR3 is CASRTGQGYNEQFF. In nucleotides, the CDR3 is TGTGCCAGTCGGACGGGACAGGGATACAATGAGCAGTTCTTC.

This chain joins TRBV6-5 and TRBJ2-7; the match to TRBD2 covers 7 bases. Trimming removed 4 bases from V and 3 bases from J; junction bases left unmatched: 6. Germline V CDR1 and CDR2: MNHEY, SVGAGI. The CDR3 is made up of 14 amino acids. The CDR3 DNA sequence: TGTGCCAGCAGTTCCCTGGGGGGGGGCTACGAGCAGTACTTC. This encodes CASSSLGGGYEQYF.